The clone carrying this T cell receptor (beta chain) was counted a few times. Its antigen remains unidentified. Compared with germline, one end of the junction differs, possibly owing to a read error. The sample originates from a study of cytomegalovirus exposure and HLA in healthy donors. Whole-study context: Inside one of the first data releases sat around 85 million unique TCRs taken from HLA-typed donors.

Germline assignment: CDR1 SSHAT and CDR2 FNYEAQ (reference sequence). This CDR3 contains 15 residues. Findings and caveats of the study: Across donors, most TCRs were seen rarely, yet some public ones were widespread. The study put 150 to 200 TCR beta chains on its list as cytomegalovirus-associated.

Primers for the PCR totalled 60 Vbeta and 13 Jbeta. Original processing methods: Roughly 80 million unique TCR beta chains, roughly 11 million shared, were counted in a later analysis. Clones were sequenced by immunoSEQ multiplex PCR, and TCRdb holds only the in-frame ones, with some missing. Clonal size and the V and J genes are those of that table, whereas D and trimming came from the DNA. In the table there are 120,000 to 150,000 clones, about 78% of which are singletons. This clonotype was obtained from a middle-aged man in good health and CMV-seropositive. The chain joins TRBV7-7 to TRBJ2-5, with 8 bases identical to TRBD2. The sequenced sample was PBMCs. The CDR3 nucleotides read TGTGCTAGCAGCCTCGGACGGGGGGGGCAAGAGACCCAGTACTTC. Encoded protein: CASSLGRGGQETQYF.